A single sample gave rise to the 16 T cell receptor beta chains below, sequenced in a study of OX40 agonist ivuxolimab in advanced cancers. Clones were sequenced by immunoSEQ multiplex PCR, and TCRdb holds only the in-frame ones, with some missing. Found here are under 85,000 clones, roughly 78% of them singletons; the top ten hold about 5.7%. Sequenced material: CD4+ or CD8+ T cells sorted from blood, taken in a trial of the OX40 agonist ivuxolimab. The source is an adult with an advanced solid tumor such as melanoma, head and neck, liver or kidney cancer.

The count of this clone is one. V and J are TRBV19 and TRBJ1-6; a possible D gene is TRBD1 (5 bases). The germline V and J ends were trimmed by 4 bases and 9 bases, with 22 bases remaining between them. This CDR3 contains 17 residues. Germline CDR1 is LNHDA and CDR2 is SQIVND (reference sequence). The CDR3 bases are TGTGCCAGTAGTAGCACGAAATCATGGACAAGAGGTTCACCCCTCCACTTT. Its protein product is CASSSTKSWTRGSPLHF.

This clone appeared a single time. The chain recombines TRBV5-1 with TRBJ1-1; D is undetermined. This CDR3 region has 14 residues. V lost 3 bases, J lost 1 base, and 10 bases lay in between. Per the germline V gene, CDR1 is SGHRS and CDR2 is YFSETQ. The CDR3 bases are TGCGCCAGCAGCTCCCCGCCCGGGAACACTGAAGCTTTCTTT. Its protein is CASSSPPGNTEAFF.

This rearrangement joins TRBV5-1 to TRBJ2-1; TRBD2 matches 14 bases. The germline CDR1 and CDR2 sequences are SGHRS and YFSETQ. The CDR3 is made up of 16 amino acids. V dropped 3 bases and J dropped 8; count of bases not matched to a gene: 7. The CDR3 protein is CASSSYGTSGSDEQFF. CDR3 coding DNA: TGCGCCAGCAGCTCCTACGGGACTAGCGGGAGCGATGAGCAGTTCTTC.

The J gene is TRBJ1-1, the V gene TRBV6-5, with no clear D. The CDR3 sequence is 12 residues long. Germline V gives CDR1 MNHEY, CDR2 SVGAGI. Trimming shortened V by 0 bases and J by 8 bases, and 7 bases separated the two germline ends. CDR3 amino acids: CASSYSWAEAFF. Here the CDR3 DNA reads TGTGCCAGCAGTTACTCTTGGGCCGAAGCTTTCTTT.

V gene TRBV11-2 combines with J gene TRBJ2-7; D perhaps matches TRBD2 (6 bases). The CDR3 covers 15 residues. Germline-derived CDR1 and CDR2 are SGHAT and FQNNGV. Trimming took 6 bases from V and 3 from J, leaving 18 bases between them. The CDR3 DNA sequence: TGTGCCAGCAGTCTTTCCGGGACTGGGAACTACGAGCAGTACTTC. It codes for CASSLSGTGNYEQYF.

The chain recombines TRBV11-2 with TRBJ2-1, with 9 bases matching TRBD2. The V gene end was trimmed by 1 base and the J gene end by 0 bases; junction bases not matched to a gene: 7. Germline V gene data show CDR1 as SGHAT and CDR2 as FQNNGV. This CDR3 has 18 amino acids. CDR3 protein: CASSLVARTSASYNEQFF. The CDR3 region has the DNA TGTGCCAGCAGCTTAGTTGCCCGGACTAGCGCCTCCTACAATGAGCAGTTCTTC.

The chain couples TRBV11-3 to TRBJ2-1; possibly TRBD1 for D (5 bases). The V gene lost 4 bases and the J gene lost 5 bases, with 12 bases spanning the gap. CDR1 is SGHNT and CDR2 is YENEEA in the germline V gene. The CDR3 extends over 14 amino acids. As DNA, the CDR3 is TGTGCCAGCAGCTACGGACAAGACGACAATGAGCAGTTCTTC. Translating gives CASSYGQDDNEQFF.

The DNA of the CDR3 is TGTGCCAGCTCACCGTTGGGAGGCAATGAGCAGTTCTTC. It codes for CASSPLGGNEQFF. The rearrangement uses TRBV18 and TRBJ2-1; TRBD2 is a possible D gene (6 bases). Germline V gene lookup returns CDR1 KGHSH and CDR2 LQKENI. The CDR3 sequence is 13 residues long. Trimming stripped 3 bases from V and 6 bases from J, with 9 bases between.

The gene calls are TRBV7-3 and TRBJ2-3; 8 bases align to TRBD2. In germline, CDR1 is SGHTA, CDR2 FQGTGA. The CDR3 contains 16 residues. With V trimmed by 5 bases and J by 6 bases, 13 bases remained unmatched. CDR3 protein: CASSPAGRADEDTQYF. In DNA form, the CDR3 reads TGTGCCAGCAGCCCCGCCGGGAGGGCTGATGAGGATACGCAGTATTTT.

This chain joins TRBV5-3 and TRBJ2-1; a weak D match, TRBD1 (6 bases). TRBV5-3 is an open reading frame whose function is uncertain. The CDR3 consists of 17 residues. Between the trimmed V and J ends, which lost 4 bases and 1 base, there was a span of 18 bases. The CDR3 reads CARSGPGGQGSYNEQFF. The CDR3 coding sequence is TGTGCCAGAAGCGGTCCCGGTGGGCAGGGGTCCTACAATGAGCAGTTCTTC.

The chain joins TRBV15 to TRBJ2-4; D gene uncertain. Germline V gives CDR1 LNHNV, CDR2 YYDKDF (reference sequence). The V end was cut by 8 bases, the J end by 0 bases, with 11 bases between. This CDR3 has 14 amino acids. CDR3 sequence (DNA): TGTGCCACCGCAGAGTATCTAGCCAAAAACATTCAGTACTTC. Its translation is CATAEYLAKNIQYF.

The CDR3, as DNA: TGTGCCAGCAGCTTAGTTTCGGGCGGGAGGAGGGAGCAGTACTTC. Translating gives CASSLVSGGRREQYF. V usage is TRBV7-2 and J usage is TRBJ2-7, with 8 bases that match TRBD2. The CDR3 runs to 15 residues. Germline lookup yields CDR1 SGHTA and CDR2 FQGNSA. V shed 1 base and J 7 bases; nucleotides not matched to a gene: 9.

This clone was seen just once. The rearrangement uses TRBV6-5 and TRBJ2-3; 9 bases match TRBD1. V lost 2 bases, J lost 8 bases, and 8 bases stayed unmatched. This CDR3 region has 15 residues. Germline CDR1 reads MNHEY; CDR2 reads SVGAGI. In nucleotides, the CDR3 is TGTGCCAGCAGTTACACACAGGGGGCTACCGGTACGCAGTATTTT. Protein: CASSYTQGATGTQYF.

This clone was recorded once. V usage is TRBV30 and J usage is TRBJ2-4; 11 bases line up with TRBD1. The junction had 4 bases not matched to a gene; V was cut back by 2 bases and J by 7 bases. The CDR3 length is 14 residues. CDR1 is GTSNPN and CDR2 is SVGIG in the germline V gene (reference sequence). The CDR3 region has the DNA TGTGCCTGGAGTTCTGGGACAGGGGGGAACATTCAGTACTTC. This sequence encodes CAWSSGTGGNIQYF.

This clone appeared a single time. This sequence joins TRBV5-1 and TRBJ1-1; no clear D gene. The CDR3 extends over 14 amino acids. V lost 0 bases and J lost 3, with 9 bases in between. The V gene's germline CDR1 is SGHRS and CDR2 YFSETQ. CDR3: CASSLASGDTEAFF. The DNA of the CDR3 is TGCGCCAGCAGCTTGGCCTCAGGAGACACTGAAGCTTTCTTT. The full variable domain, rest sourced from reference TRBV5-1 and TRBJ1-1, is KAGVTQTPRYLIKTRGQQVTLSCSPISGHRSVSWYQQTPGQGLQFLFEYFSETQRNKGNFPGRFSGRQFSNSRSEMNVSTLELGDSALYLCASSLASGDTEAFFGQGTRLTVV.

On this clone: Within the sample, other DNA sequences also encode this same CDR3. The chain combines TRBV30 with TRBJ2-1, with D possibly matching TRBD1 (5 bases). The CDR3 spans 13 residues. Deletions cut 2 bases from V and 4 bases from J, with 9 bases between. CDR1 is GTSNPN, CDR2 SVGIG, per germline (reference sequence). DNA of the CDR3: TGTGCCTGGAGTTCGGACATTTACAATGAGCAGTTCTTC. Its translation: CAWSSDIYNEQFF.